This T cell receptor beta chain was found in a study of regulatory dendritic cells for organ transplantation. Here immunoSEQ multiplex PCR was the method, and the copy in TCRdb shows in-frame clones only, minus some. The table has 20,000 to 25,000 clones, over 75% seen once. As for this clone: The antigen is unknown.

CFSE-labeled sorted T cells met regulatory or mature dendritic cells for over 4 days. The clonotype comes from a human donor in good health. The material sequenced was naive CD4+ T cells from blood cultured with dendritic cells. Subset indicated: CD45RA+ naive T cells.

CDR3 region: CASSYNEQFF. Written as DNA, the CDR3 is TGTGCCAGCAGTTACAATGAGCAGTTCTTC. The rearrangement joins TRBV7-9 to TRBJ2-1; D remains ambiguous. Per germline, CDR1 SEHNR and CDR2 FQNEAQ (reference sequence). V was clipped by 6 bases and J by 4 bases, with 1 base between them. CDR3 length: 10 amino acids.